The following is a TCR beta chain sequence with its context. Only in-frame clones appear in the TCRdb table, and some are missing; sequencing was by immunoSEQ multiplex PCR. The repertoire holds around 70,000 clones, with roughly 80% as singletons. This entry belongs to a study of blood T cell repertoires in COVID-19. The CDR3 is 14 amino acids. V lost 1 base to trimming and J lost 7 bases; unmatched junction nucleotides: 6. Germline V gene lookup returns CDR1 SNHLY and CDR2 FYNNEI. The sequence was collected from a human donor in a cohort sampled during active COVID-19. Sequencing was performed on peripheral blood. The chain combines TRBV2 with TRBJ1-2; 7 bases agree with TRBD1. For the CDR3, the DNA is TGTGCCAGCAGTGAAGGACAGGGATTGAGTGGCTACACCTTC. Translated: CASSEGQGLSGYTF.